This T cell receptor (beta chain) was profiled in a study of vaccination effects on CD4 cells after COVID-19. Turning to the study itself: ViraFEST expansion of antigen-specific CD4+ T cells with viral peptide pools preceded sequencing. Samples were taken post-vaccine, and their median timing was 72 days after the second dose. General study points: Infection-derived and vaccine-derived clones contracted markedly late after vaccination.

Isolation of CD4+ T cells took place after about 10 days of culture. Each participant was administered two doses of either the BNT162b2 or the mRNA-1273 vaccine. Days 3 and 7 saw half the medium replaced with IL-2 medium. The CDR3 sequence is 14 residues long. The trim removed 6 bases at V and 4 bases at J, leaving 7 bases unmatched. Germline values: CDR1 SGHDN, CDR2 FVKESK. A remark on this clone: The target antigen is unknown.

TCRdb keeps only in-frame clones here, not all; method: immunoSEQ multiplex PCR. Of about 45,000 clones listed, 70% are singletons. The TCR sequence derives from a human donor who received a COVID-19 vaccine. Here the sequenced sample was CD4+ T cells from PBMCs cultured without peptide, taken after COVID-19 vaccination. The chain links TRBV14 to TRBJ2-3, with TRBD1 matching over 7 bases. The chain's CDR3 is CASRLHRGSDTQYF. CDR3 nucleotide sequence: TGTGCCAGCAGACTACACAGGGGATCAGATACGCAGTATTTT.